In its sample, the clone carrying this TCR beta chain was seen many times. Its antigen is not known. This CDR3 has 17 residues. Trimming pared 6 bases from V and 4 bases from J, leaving 25 bases between. Germline V gene sequence: CDR1 SNHLY, CDR2 FYNNEI. Ophthalmopathy cases scored 3 or more on the Clinical Activity Score and 4 or more on NOSPECS grade, with duration below 3 months. Lactation, pregnancy, other autoimmune disease or uncontrolled infection excluded patients. From more than 9.5 ml of fresh peripheral blood, PBMCs were isolated. This sample is part of a study of T cells in Graves' hyperthyroidism and ophthalmopathy. Whole-study findings and limits: Researchers found most expanded thyroid clonotypes above 0.001 in blood as well.

From RNA transcripts, TCR beta CDR3 regions were amplified. The TCR CDR3 first-round RT-PCR relied on the HTBI primer set. Using its own MiXCR run on the multiplex PCR reads, TCRdb lists one record per CDR3 protein. The sample has 400,000 to 500,000 distinct CDR3 sequences, 14% to 15% seen once; the top ten hold around 14%. The receptor was derived from a man younger than 35 with Graves' ophthalmopathy. This chain links TRBV2 with TRBJ2-7; D may be TRBD2 (6 bases). Sequencing was carried out using blood. The CDR3 reads CASSRSGARARGYEQYF. DNA of the CDR3: TGTGCCAGCAGCAGAAGTGGGGCCAGGGCGCGGGGTTACGAGCAGTACTTC. The variable domain in full, completed from reference TRBV2 and TRBJ2-7, reads EPEVTQTPSHQVTQMGQEVILRCVPISNHLYFYWYRQILGQKVEFLVSFYNNEISEKSEIFDDQFSVERPDGSNFTLKIRSTKLEDSAMYFCASSRSGARARGYEQYFGPGTRLTVT.